This T cell receptor (beta chain) was retrieved from a study of blood T cell repertoires in COVID-19. Whole-study context: The analysed material was cDNA or gDNA that came from T cells, B-cell-depleted T cells, or PBMCs.

CDR1 is LGHNA, CDR2 YNFKEQ, per germline. V shed 1 base, J shed 0 bases, and the junction held 6 bases outside the gene matches. There are 17 residues in the CDR3. Original data processing: Estimation of nucleated cell counts relied on the amplification of reference gene primers. TCRdb's copy holds only in-frame clones and misses some; the assay was immunoSEQ multiplex PCR. V and J calls and clone size follow that table, whereas D and trimming were derived from the DNA. The sample contains more than 250,000 clones, roughly 86% of which appear only once. The sample was peripheral blood. This clonotype was sampled from a woman in her twenties or thirties who had recovered from COVID-19. This chain uses TRBV4-2 with TRBJ2-4; 7 bases are shared with TRBD1. The CDR3 sequence: CASSQVGTELAKNIQYF. The CDR3 DNA reads as TGTGCCAGCAGCCAAGTTGGGACAGAACTAGCCAAAAACATTCAGTACTTC.